This is a list of T cell receptor beta chains from one sample in a study of CD8+ T cells in alopecia areata. Repertoires were generated with immunoSEQ multiplex PCR, while TCRdb's copy carries only in-frame clones and drops some. The sample includes 12,000 or so clones, roughly 55% of them seen just once. Sequenced: skin. These TCRs come from a human donor with alopecia areata. Both conserved end residues are trimmed from each CDR3. The size of a clone is reported for some rows only, either as once, few or many, or as a class for expanded clones.

clone_size: few; j_call: TRBJ2-3; v_call: TRBV6-5; cdr3_aa: ASSFGPHSTDTQY
clone_size: few; j_call: TRBJ2-7; v_call: TRBV30; cdr3_aa: AWSAGAGDYEQY
clone_size: .; j_call: TRBJ2-7; v_call: TRBV29-1; cdr3_aa: SVGGDHEQY
clone_size: few; j_call: TRBJ1-1; v_call: TRBV23-1; cdr3_aa: ASSQGPIEAF
clone_size: .; j_call: TRBJ2-7; v_call: TRBV7-9; cdr3_aa: ASSLVQGGEQY
clone_size: few; j_call: TRBJ2-3; v_call: TRBV7-6; cdr3_aa: ASSLFLRVHADTQY
clone_size: few; j_call: TRBJ1-2; v_call: TRBV7-8; cdr3_aa: ASSLILGTQGDYT
clone_size: once; j_call: TRBJ2-3; v_call: TRBV11-2; cdr3_aa: ASSPRVGGTDTQY
clone_size: few; j_call: TRBJ2-3; v_call: TRBV9; cdr3_aa: ASSVVRGTSGTDTQY
clone_size: .; j_call: TRBJ2-2; v_call: TRBV19; cdr3_aa: ASSGSGLINTGELF
clone_size: .; j_call: TRBJ1-2; v_call: TRBV7-9; cdr3_aa: ASGSGTFPNYGYT
clone_size: .; j_call: TRBJ2-1; v_call: TRBV30; cdr3_aa: AWSVEAGGFNEQF
clone_size: once; j_call: TRBJ2-3; v_call: TRBV9; cdr3_aa: ASSAPASGGMSTDTQY
clone_size: .; j_call: TRBJ2-7; v_call: TRBV2; cdr3_aa: ANGLAGALEQY
clone_size: .; j_call: TRBJ2-1; v_call: TRBV7-2; cdr3_aa: ASSLVGYEQF
clone_size: .; j_call: TRBJ1-1; v_call: TRBV10-1; cdr3_aa: ASSGSAGAEAF
clone_size: .; j_call: TRBJ2-3; v_call: TRBV6-5; cdr3_aa: ASSRAGWDTQY
clone_size: .; j_call: TRBJ2-7; v_call: TRBV18; cdr3_aa: ASSPIGTEHSYEQY
clone_size: .; j_call: TRBJ1-2; v_call: TRBV30; cdr3_aa: AWRAGTANYGYT
clone_size: .; j_call: TRBJ1-1; v_call: TRBV7-3; cdr3_aa: ASSLTGGAEAF
clone_size: .; j_call: TRBJ2-1; v_call: TRBV7-9; cdr3_aa: ASSSVAGVSNEQF
clone_size: few; j_call: TRBJ1-1; v_call: TRBV29-1; cdr3_aa: SATSRGEAF
clone_size: .; j_call: TRBJ2-1; v_call: TRBV7-8; cdr3_aa: ASSAHIIPPRDEQF
clone_size: .; j_call: TRBJ2-1; v_call: TRBV21-1; cdr3_aa: ASSKEKWRGRLDEQF
clone_size: .; j_call: TRBJ1-1; v_call: TRBV2; cdr3_aa: ASSAPGQGFEAF
clone_size: .; j_call: TRBJ1-2; v_call: TRBV27; cdr3_aa: ASSSRGVYGYT
clone_size: .; j_call: TRBJ2-1; v_call: TRBV5-1; cdr3_aa: ASSLEQVKTEQF
clone_size: .; j_call: TRBJ1-5; v_call: TRBV6-5; cdr3_aa: ASSDRFNQPQH
clone_size: .; j_call: TRBJ2-5; v_call: TRBV5-1; cdr3_aa: ASSFGTRPMETQY
clone_size: .; j_call: TRBJ2-7; v_call: TRBV7-2; cdr3_aa: ASSLGSSGVGYEQY
clone_size: .; j_call: TRBJ1-2; v_call: TRBV29-1; cdr3_aa: SVPGQGYGYT
clone_size: few; j_call: TRBJ1-1; v_call: TRBV7-9; cdr3_aa: ASSPIMEVEAF
clone_size: .; j_call: TRBJ1-1; v_call: TRBV6-5; cdr3_aa: ASSYSSGPKRPAF
clone_size: .; j_call: TRBJ1-1; v_call: TRBV18; cdr3_aa: ASSLLGAEAF
clone_size: .; j_call: TRBJ1-2; v_call: TRBV19; cdr3_aa: ASSIGQLYGYT
clone_size: .; j_call: TRBJ1-1; v_call: TRBV5-1; cdr3_aa: ASRAQGTEAF
clone_size: .; j_call: TRBJ2-1; v_call: TRBV5-1; cdr3_aa: ASSATYNEQF
clone_size: .; j_call: TRBJ2-6; v_call: TRBV5-1; cdr3_aa: ASSFSGANVLT
clone_size: .; j_call: TRBJ2-1; v_call: TRBV23-1; cdr3_aa: ASSQSWRGCYNEQF
clone_size: .; j_call: TRBJ1-5; v_call: TRBV6-1; cdr3_aa: ASSSGDLRGQPQH
clone_size: .; j_call: TRBJ2-7; v_call: TRBV11-1; cdr3_aa: ASSSDHLREQY
clone_size: .; j_call: TRBJ2-3; v_call: TRBV5-1; cdr3_aa: ASSLVDPTDTQY
clone_size: .; j_call: TRBJ2-6; v_call: TRBV28; cdr3_aa: ASGSRGPGANVLT
clone_size: .; j_call: TRBJ1-2; v_call: TRBV19; cdr3_aa: ASSAVGGYGYT
clone_size: .; j_call: TRBJ2-2; v_call: TRBV9; cdr3_aa: ASSVEGANTGELF
clone_size: .; j_call: TRBJ1-2; v_call: TRBV9; cdr3_aa: ASSVGRVANYGYT
clone_size: .; j_call: TRBJ2-2; v_call: TRBV5-1; cdr3_aa: ASSPHSTGATGELF
clone_size: few; j_call: TRBJ2-1; v_call: TRBV7-2; cdr3_aa: ASSPGRAGEQF
clone_size: few; j_call: TRBJ2-7; v_call: TRBV20-1; cdr3_aa: SARGVYEQY
clone_size: .; j_call: TRBJ1-2; v_call: TRBV28; cdr3_aa: ASIPGTGANYGYT
clone_size: few; j_call: TRBJ1-1; v_call: TRBV5-6; cdr3_aa: ASSSFRGSRWYTEAF
clone_size: few; j_call: TRBJ2-3; v_call: TRBV7-9; cdr3_aa: ASSRQGADTQY
clone_size: .; j_call: TRBJ2-1; v_call: TRBV4-2; cdr3_aa: ASSQVAGIDEQF
clone_size: few; j_call: TRBJ1-2; v_call: TRBV7-8; cdr3_aa: ASSLSVNYGYT
clone_size: .; j_call: TRBJ2-3; v_call: TRBV4-2; cdr3_aa: ASSLQGSTDTSTDTQY